This TCR beta chain stems from a study of T cells after yellow fever vaccination. Study-level information: Those fractions that held only low numbers of cells were prepared using the SMART-Seq v4 Ultra Low Input RNA kit. General study results and limits: There was a possibility that FACS-sorted repertoires contained abundant clonotypes contaminating from the bulk population. Post-booster samples contained most primary-vaccination clones (nearly 98% CD4, approximately 88% CD8).

Template-switching 5'RACE yielded the TCR cDNA; a universal primer site and UMIs were added in the process. One entry per CDR3 protein results from TCRdb running MiXCR on the 5' RACE reads. This table has tens of thousands of distinct CDR3 sequences, around 7% appearing once. The CDR3 extends over 14 amino acids. V was cut by 6 bases and J by 11 bases, with 20 bases left in between. In germline, CDR1 is MDHEN, CDR2 SYDVKM. This clonotype was seen a few times. Its antigen is still unknown. The starting material was CD8+ T cells sorted from PBMCs, obtained 10 to 11 days after the first yellow fever vaccination. V gene TRBV28 combines with J gene TRBJ1-5; no clear D. The sequence was obtained from a man between 18 and 29 years old who received the YFV17D yellow fever vaccine. The CDR3 region is CASSPRPQVYAQHF. The DNA for the CDR3 is TGTGCCAGCAGCCCCCGCCCGCAGGTCTATGCCCAGCATTTT.